A selection of T cell receptor beta chains follows, all from one sample in a study of Graves' ophthalmopathy and Graves' hyperthyroidism. TCRdb fed the multiplex PCR reads into MiXCR, producing one record per CDR3 protein. The sample lists about 420,000 distinct CDR3 sequences, 21% seen once, with 2.5% to 3.5% in the top ten. The sample was peripheral blood. These receptors were collected from a woman under 30 with stable Graves' hyperthyroidism. Both conserved end residues are part of each CDR3. The order of the fields is J gene, V gene, clone size, D gene, CDR3 protein, CDR3 DNA. D genes are given only for firm matches. Some rows have no size entry. The others give once, few or many, or a class for an expanded clone.

>TRBJ1-6|TRBV14|-|-
CASIQDRGVSPLHF
TGTGCCAGCATCCAAGATCGGGGTGTTTCACCCCTCCACTTT
>TRBJ2-7|TRBV10-1|many|-
CASLPSGGEGYEQYF
TGCGCCAGCCTCCCATCGGGTGGCGAGGGCTACGAGCAGTACTTC
>TRBJ2-7|TRBV4-1|few|-
CASSQPTYEQYF
TGCGCCAGCAGCCAACCTACCTACGAGCAGTACTTC
>TRBJ1-1|TRBV12-3/TRBV12-4|many|TRBD1
CASSSGTGGNTEAFF
TGTGCCAGCAGTTCAGGGACAGGGGGGAACACTGAAGCTTTCTTT
>TRBJ2-5|TRBV6-2/TRBV6-3|few|TRBD2
CASSSERLAETQYF
TGTGCCAGCAGTTCCGAAAGACTAGCGGAGACCCAGTACTTC
>TRBJ2-2|TRBV25-1|many|-
CASSEGTGELFF
TGTGCCAGCAGTGAGGGGACCGGGGAGCTGTTTTTT
>TRBJ1-2|TRBV20-1|-|TRBD1
CSARAPGTVGGYTF
TGCAGTGCTAGAGCCCCCGGGACAGTTGGAGGCTACACCTTC
>TRBJ1-6|TRBV12-3/TRBV12-4|many|-
CASSRDIRPPLHF
TGTGCCAGCAGTCGGGACATTCGGCCACCCCTCCACTTT
>TRBJ1-1|TRBV2|many|-
CASSGGQPNTEAFF
TGTGCCAGCAGTGGTGGACAGCCGAACACTGAAGCTTTCTTT
>TRBJ2-3|TRBV6-2/TRBV6-3|many|-
CASSYDSGLFTDTQYF
TGTGCCAGCAGTTACGACTCTGGACTGTTCACAGATACGCAGTATTTT
>TRBJ2-5|TRBV10-3|many|-
CTISGPETDGETQYF
TGTACCATCAGTGGACCAGAGACGGACGGAGAGACCCAGTACTTC
>TRBJ1-3|TRBV28|many|-
CASTTFTGLSSWGNTIYF
TGTGCCAGCACCACCTTCACTGGCCTAAGCTCTTGGGGAAACACCATATATTTT
>TRBJ2-7|TRBV6-1|many|-
CASSFGYYEQYF
TGTGCCAGCAGCTTCGGTTATTACGAGCAGTACTTC
>TRBJ1-1|TRBV12-3/TRBV12-4|many|-
CASSPDSNGEAFF
TGTGCCAGCAGCCCGGACAGTAACGGGGAAGCTTTCTTT
>TRBJ2-5|TRBV2|many|-
CASSGPHEVQETQYF
TGTGCCAGCAGTGGCCCACACGAAGTCCAAGAGACCCAGTACTTC
>TRBJ1-1|TRBV7-2|-|-
CASSSGILNTEAFF
TGTGCCAGCAGCTCAGGGATATTGAACACTGAAGCTTTCTTT
>TRBJ2-5|TRBV28|-|-
CARTPLGWTQYF
TGTGCCAGGACCCCTTTGGGGTGGACCCAGTACTTC
>TRBJ2-7|TRBV29-1|many|TRBD1
CSVVVTGSLGEQYF
TGCAGCGTTGTTGTGACAGGGAGTTTAGGCGAGCAGTACTTC
>TRBJ1-6|TRBV6-4|many|-
CASSAAPGLENSPLHF
TGCGCCAGCAGTGCCGCCCCCGGGTTGGAGAATTCACCCCTCCACTTT
>TRBJ2-7|TRBV13|many|-
CASSPTGTATNEQYF
TGTGCCAGCAGCCCCACTGGGACTGCAACTAACGAGCAGTACTTC
>TRBJ2-7|TRBV6-5|-|-
CASSLTGRGYEQYF
TGTGCCAGCAGTTTAACGGGCAGGGGCTACGAGCAGTACTTC
>TRBJ2-6|TRBV12-3/TRBV12-4|many|-
CASSLAGNGANVLTF
TGTGCCAGCAGTTTGGCTGGGAATGGGGCCAACGTCCTGACTTTC